The clone carrying this TCR beta chain turned up a few times. V shed 5 bases, J shed 9 bases, and the junction held 10 bases outside the gene matches. The germline CDR1 and CDR2 sequences are SGHTA and FQGTGA. This CDR3 has 14 amino acids. This entry is derived from a study of blood T cell repertoires in COVID-19. Study in general: T cells, B-cell-depleted T cells, or PBMCs provided the cDNA or gDNA that served as material.

The assay was immunoSEQ multiplex PCR, and TCRdb's table has in-frame clones only and misses some. The table lists some 250,000 clones, approximately 84% of them singletons, with under 5% in the top ten. The sample comprised peripheral blood. The chain recombines TRBV7-3 with TRBJ2-1; 7 nucleotides line up with TRBD1. The clonotype originates from a man between 50 and 59 years old with active or convalescent COVID-19. CDR3 sequence: CASSPLSGDSEQFF. DNA of the CDR3: TGTGCCAGCAGCCCACTGTCAGGGGACAGTGAGCAGTTCTTC.